The rows below give T cell receptor beta chains drawn from one sample of a study of blood T cell repertoires in COVID-19. Only in-frame clones appear in the TCRdb table, and some are missing; sequencing was by immunoSEQ multiplex PCR. Of about 130,000 clones in the sample, about 88% were seen once. The sample consisted of peripheral blood. The receptors originated from a woman aged 80 or over with acute or convalescent COVID-19. Both conserved end residues are part of each CDR3. A D gene is named only where the DNA matches it firmly. Where a row states a size, it is once, few, many or the class of an expanded clone; other rows omit it.

D | J | size | V | CDR3 | DNA
TRBD2 | TRBJ2-7 | few | TRBV7-9 | CASSFTGGSYEQYF | TGTGCCAGCAGCTTCACGGGGGGCTCCTACGAGCAGTACTTC
TRBD1 | TRBJ1-5 | . | TRBV5-1 | CASSSDRGYQPQHF | TGCGCCAGCAGCTCGGACAGGGGTTATCAGCCCCAGCATTTT
TRBD2 | TRBJ2-1 | . | TRBV24-1 | CATSRGEEQFF | TGTGCCACCAGTCGGGGGGAGGAGCAGTTCTTC
TRBD1 | TRBJ2-1 | . | TRBV18 | CASSPKPGQGKDEQFF | TGTGCCAGCTCTCCTAAACCGGGACAGGGGAAGGATGAGCAGTTCTTC
TRBD1 | TRBJ2-5 | . | TRBV6-5 | CASSSGQEIQETQYF | TGTGCCAGCAGTTCGGGACAGGAGATCCAAGAGACCCAGTACTTC
TRBD2 | TRBJ2-5 | . | TRBV11-1 | CASSLAWLAGVKAQYF | TGTGCCAGCAGCTTAGCGTGGCTAGCGGGAGTGAAGGCCCAGTACTTC
. | TRBJ1-4 | few | TRBV11-3 | CASSPSGDSEKLFF | TGTGCCAGCAGCCCCTCAGGGGATTCGGAAAAACTGTTTTTT
. | TRBJ2-3 | . | TRBV29-1 | CSVERGAGDTQYF | TGCAGCGTTGAACGGGGGGCAGGAGATACGCAGTATTTT
TRBD2 | TRBJ2-3 | . | TRBV12-5 | CASGLAGLAGGSDTQYF | TGTGCTAGTGGTCTTGCAGGACTAGCTGGGGGGTCAGATACGCAGTATTTT
. | TRBJ2-3 | . | TRBV6-2/TRBV6-3 | CASSQPSTGRTDTQYF | TGTGCCAGCAGTCAACCCAGCACAGGGCGCACAGATACGCAGTATTTT
TRBD1 | TRBJ1-2 | . | TRBV19 | CASSIDRGLNYGYTF | TGTGCCAGTAGTATCGACAGGGGACTGAACTATGGCTACACCTTC
. | TRBJ2-5 | . | TRBV11-2 | CASSPKGGIQETQYF | TGTGCCAGCAGCCCGAAGGGGGGGATCCAAGAGACCCAGTACTTC
TRBD1 | TRBJ2-7 | . | TRBV27 | CASNPGRGQLYEQYF | TGTGCCAGCAACCCGGGAAGGGGGCAGTTATACGAGCAGTACTTC
. | TRBJ1-1 | . | TRBV7-9 | CASKKGVPLNTEAFF | TGTGCCAGCAAGAAAGGGGTTCCGTTGAACACTGAAGCTTTCTTT
TRBD2 | TRBJ2-7 | . | TRBV19 | CASSMQRGPTEQYF | TGTGCCAGTAGTATGCAGCGGGGGCCGACCGAGCAGTACTTC
. | TRBJ1-6 | . | TRBV5-1 | CASSFTPSYNSPLHF | TGCGCCAGCAGCTTCACTCCCTCCTATAATTCACCCCTCCACTTT
. | TRBJ1-4 | . | TRBV18 | CASSPRAGIATNEKLFF | TGTGCCAGCTCACCGCGGGCCGGGATCGCAACTAATGAAAAACTGTTTTTT
TRBD2 | TRBJ2-2 | . | TRBV5-8 | CASSSGTSWAGELFF | TGTGCCAGCAGCTCCGGGACTAGCTGGGCCGGGGAGCTGTTTTTT
. | TRBJ1-5 | . | TRBV4-1 | CASSTTEAGNQPQHF | TGCGCCAGCAGCACGACTGAGGCGGGAAATCAGCCCCAGCATTTT
. | TRBJ2-3 | . | TRBV5-1 | CASSAGYRTDTQYF | TGCGCCAGCAGCGCGGGTTATAGGACAGATACGCAGTATTTT
TRBD1 | TRBJ2-1 | . | TRBV9 | CASSVGRGGHNEQFF | TGTGCCAGCAGCGTAGGAAGAGGGGGCCACAATGAGCAGTTCTTC
TRBD2 | TRBJ2-1 | . | TRBV7-2 | CASSMTSGSRNEQFF | TGTGCCAGCAGCATGACTAGCGGGAGTCGCAATGAGCAGTTCTTC
TRBD1 | TRBJ2-7 | . | TRBV7-3 | CASSLNPGTVNEQYF | TGTGCCAGCAGCTTAAATCCTGGGACAGTAAACGAGCAGTACTTC
. | TRBJ2-3 | . | TRBV10-3 | CAISESDYGEGTDTQYF | TGTGCCATCAGTGAGTCGGACTACGGGGAGGGCACAGATACGCAGTATTTT
TRBD2 | TRBJ2-5 | . | TRBV5-8 | CASSSGLAGAGETQYF | TGTGCCAGCAGCAGCGGACTAGCGGGGGCGGGGGAGACCCAGTACTTC
. | TRBJ1-1 | . | TRBV10-3 | CAISGGRNSNMNTEAFF | TGTGCCATCAGTGGGGGCAGGAATAGTAACATGAACACTGAAGCTTTCTTT
TRBD1 | TRBJ1-1 | few | TRBV12-5 | CASGDRATEAFF | TGTGCTAGTGGTGACAGGGCGACTGAAGCTTTCTTT
. | TRBJ2-7 | . | TRBV5-4 | CASQLGATYEQYF | TGTGCCAGCCAGCTGGGGGCCACCTACGAGCAGTACTTC
TRBD1 | TRBJ1-2 | . | TRBV24-1 | CATSDQGALGPNYGYTF | TGTGCCACCAGTGATCAGGGGGCCCTGGGCCCTAACTATGGCTACACCTTC
TRBD1 | TRBJ2-7 | . | TRBV11-1 | CASSFGTGVEQYF | TGTGCCAGCAGCTTCGGGACAGGGGTCGAGCAGTACTTC
TRBD1 | TRBJ2-3 | once | TRBV5-1 | CASSFESTGGQYF | TGCGCCAGCAGCTTTGAATCGACAGGGGGCCAGTATTTT
TRBD2 | TRBJ2-4 | . | TRBV28 | CASSSGVLAKNIQYF | TGTGCCAGCTCTAGCGGGGTGCTAGCCAAAAACATTCAGTACTTC
TRBD2 | TRBJ2-1 | . | TRBV3-1/TRBV3-2 | CASSQEGTSSNEQFF | TGTGCCAGCAGCCAAGAGGGGACTAGCAGCAATGAGCAGTTCTTC
. | TRBJ2-1 | . | TRBV3-1/TRBV3-2 | CASSQRGKVYNEQFF | TGTGCCAGCAGCCAAAGGGGGAAGGTCTACAATGAGCAGTTCTTC
TRBD2 | TRBJ2-1 | once | TRBV7-3 | CASSFDSGGSNEQFF | TGTGCCAGCAGCTTTGACAGCGGGGGGTCAAATGAGCAGTTCTTC
. | TRBJ1-5 | few | TRBV19 | CASKNAAGRRDQPQHF | TGTGCCAGTAAAAATGCTGCAGGGAGGAGAGATCAGCCCCAGCATTTT
TRBD1 | TRBJ2-6 | . | TRBV11-3 | CASSLDREPAPGANVLTF | TGTGCCAGCAGTCTTGACAGGGAACCAGCACCTGGGGCCAACGTCCTGACTTTC
TRBD1 | TRBJ1-1 | . | TRBV3-1/TRBV3-2 | CASSSRGLMRDTEAFF | TGTGCCAGCAGCTCAAGGGGGCTCATGAGGGACACTGAAGCTTTCTTT
. | TRBJ2-7 | . | TRBV12-5 | CASGLVLQGSQLSYEQYF | TGTGCTAGTGGTTTGGTCCTACAGGGCAGCCAACTTTCCTACGAGCAGTACTTC
TRBD2 | TRBJ2-7 | . | TRBV4-2 | CASSQGLAVSYEQYF | TGTGCCAGCAGCCAAGGACTAGCGGTCTCCTACGAGCAGTACTTC
TRBD1 | TRBJ1-5 | few | TRBV28 | CASSPQGTGDQPQHF | TGTGCCAGCAGTCCCCAGGGGACAGGAGATCAGCCCCAGCATTTT
TRBD1 | TRBJ2-3 | . | TRBV29-1 | CSGDSWEDTQYF | TGCAGCGGGGACAGCTGGGAAGATACGCAGTATTTT
TRBD1 | TRBJ2-3 | . | TRBV5-4 | CASSPRTGADTQYF | TGTGCCAGCAGCCCCCGGACAGGGGCAGATACGCAGTATTTT
. | TRBJ1-2 | . | TRBV12-3/TRBV12-4 | CASSVGDYGYTF | TGTGCCAGCAGTGTCGGGGACTATGGCTACACCTTC
. | TRBJ2-3 | . | TRBV6-5 | CASSYVQVGTDTQYF | TGTGCCAGCAGTTACGTGCAGGTTGGAACAGATACGCAGTATTTT
TRBD1 | TRBJ1-1 | once | TRBV7-9 | CASSPNRDSKAFF | TGTGCCAGCAGCCCAAACCGGGACAGCAAAGCTTTCTTT
. | TRBJ1-6 | . | TRBV30 | CAWSVKGVYNSPLHF | TGTGCCTGGAGTGTAAAAGGGGTCTATAATTCACCCCTCCACTTT
TRBD1 | TRBJ2-6 | . | TRBV19 | CASSIPGQGAPGANVLTF | TGTGCCAGTAGTATTCCGGGACAGGGGGCTCCTGGGGCCAACGTCCTGACTTTC